Presented here are 21 T cell receptor beta chains from one specimen sequenced in a study of shared T cell receptors in the human thymus (dated by TCRdb to 2020 to 2022). Libraries came from the immunoSEQ multiplex PCR assay. TCRdb limited this immuneACCESS table to in-frame rearrangements with V and J called. A share of clones is missing; checked studies link under half to unresolved V genes, and the rest is unexplained. This sample comprises more than 550,000 clones, around 87% of them detected only once. The ten biggest clones cover about 0.0094% of the sample. This sample was also put to use in a study of human thymus T cells.

The source material was thymocytes. All receptors derive from a boy under two years old with a congenital heart defect. Donor details come from another sample of the same person, matched by shared clones.

This chain connects TRBV18 to TRBJ2-7; TRBD2 agrees at 10 bases. The ends lost 1 base at V and 0 bases at J; junction bases unmatched: 0. The CDR3 length is 15 residues. Germline values: CDR1 KGHSH, CDR2 LQKENI. This CDR3 is CASSPQRGGSYEQYF. The DNA for the CDR3 is TGTGCCAGCTCACCACAGCGGGGGGGCTCCTACGAGCAGTACTTC.

V usage is TRBV27 and J usage is TRBJ2-3; 11 bases fit TRBD2. The CDR3 runs to 17 residues. CDR1 is MNHEY, CDR2 SMNVEV, per germline (reference sequence). With 2 bases clipped from V and 5 bases from J, the junction kept 9 bases outside the gene matches. In nucleotides, the CDR3 is TGTGCCAGCAGTTTACGACGTAGCGGGAGGGCCAAAGATACGCAGTATTTT. Its protein product is CASSLRRSGRAKDTQYF.

The chain links TRBV9 to TRBJ1-5; the D gene is possibly TRBD1 (5 bases). Trimming took off 4 bases at V and 0 bases at J, with 11 bases between the two ends. Germline V CDR1 and CDR2: SGDLS, YYNGEE. The CDR3 covers 15 residues. The CDR3 loop is CASSRGGGSNQPQHF. The DNA for the CDR3 is TGTGCCAGCAGCCGGGGCGGGGGTAGCAATCAGCCCCAGCATTTT.

The chain employs TRBV7-9 and TRBJ2-2, with no clear D. Trimming shortened V by 7 bases and J by 4 bases, and 19 bases separated the two germline ends. CDR3 size: 16 residues. Per the germline V gene, CDR1 is SEHNR and CDR2 is FQNEAQ (reference sequence). The DNA for the CDR3 is TGTGCCAGCAAGCATGTAGAATCCTACCCCACCGGGGAGCTGTTTTTT. As protein: CASKHVESYPTGELFF.

The count of this clone is one. The CDR3 is CASSSQGRGSGTEAFF. The CDR3 bases are TGCGCCAGCAGCTCTCAAGGCAGGGGAAGCGGCACTGAAGCTTTCTTT. The chain employs TRBV5-1 and TRBJ1-1; maybe TRBD1 (6 bases). The CDR3 runs 16 residues. From germline, CDR1 is SGHRS and CDR2 YFSETQ. Trimming left V 3 bases short and J 4 bases short, with 19 bases between. Full variable domain (missing parts from reference TRBV5-1 and TRBJ1-1): KAGVTQTPRYLIKTRGQQVTLSCSPISGHRSVSWYQQTPGQGLQFLFEYFSETQRNKGNFPGRFSGRQFSNSRSEMNVSTLELGDSALYLCASSSQGRGSGTEAFFGQGTRLTVV.

This rearrangement joins TRBV7-2 to TRBJ2-7; D is perhaps TRBD1 (5 bases). CDR1 is SGHTA, CDR2 FQGNSA, per germline. V lost 1 base and J lost 2, with 15 bases in between. The CDR3 is made up of 16 amino acids. This CDR3 is CASSLVSDSTTYEQYF. The CDR3 DNA follows: TGTGCCAGCAGCTTAGTCTCAGACAGCACGACCTACGAGCAGTACTTC.

This chain uses TRBV10-3 with TRBJ2-7; 9 bases fit TRBD1. Germline CDR1 is ENHRY and CDR2 is SYGVKD. Germline trimming cut 6 bases from V and 1 base from J; bases unmatched to any gene: 7. CDR3 length equals 15 residues. The CDR3 protein is CAIRDRDRASYEQYF. CDR3 sequence (DNA): TGTGCCATCAGGGACCGGGACAGGGCATCCTACGAGCAGTACTTC.

The chain joins TRBV7-2 to TRBJ2-7, with D possibly being TRBD2 (6 bases). V gave up 5 bases and J gave up 5 bases, with 16 bases separating them. The V gene's germline CDR1 is SGHTA and CDR2 FQGNSA. The length of the CDR3 is 14 residues. The CDR3 nucleotides read TGTGCCAGCAGCCCTGTCTCTAGCGTCCACGAGCAGTACTTC. Protein: CASSPVSSVHEQYF.

The chain recombines TRBV6-5 with TRBJ2-3; 8 positions agree with TRBD1. This CDR3 comprises 14 residues. Germline CDR1 and CDR2: MNHEY and SVGAGI. After removal of 8 bases from V and 0 bases from J, the junction contained 4 bases not matched to a gene. CDR3 loop: CASAQGASTDTQYF. The CDR3 DNA is TGTGCCAGCGCTCAGGGGGCGAGCACAGATACGCAGTATTTT.

This clone was counted a few times. V is TRBV4-3 and J is TRBJ2-3, with 8 bases lining up with TRBD2. Losses at the gene ends were 0 bases for V and 9 bases for J; bases not matched to a gene: 11. The CDR3 spans 16 residues. CDR1 LGHNA and CDR2 YSLEER come from the germline V gene. In DNA, the CDR3 is TGCGCCAGCAGCCAAGAGGAAGCGGGAGATCAGGTAACGCAGTATTTT. Translation: CASSQEEAGDQVTQYF.

The chain links TRBV11-1 to TRBJ2-1, with D possibly matching TRBD2 (5 bases). The germline gives CDR1 SGHAT, CDR2 FQDESV (reference sequence). Trimming pared 10 bases from V and 7 bases from J, leaving 11 bases between. The CDR3 has 11 amino acids. CDR3 protein: CATRRRNEQFF. The CDR3 DNA sequence: TGTGCCACCAGGAGGCGGAATGAGCAGTTCTTC. Variable domain in full (rest from reference TRBV11-1 and TRBJ2-1): EAEVAQSPRYKITEKSQAVAFWCDPISGHATLYWYRQILGQGPELLVQFQDESVVDDSQLPKDRFSAERLKGVDSTLKIQPAELGDSAMYLCATRRRNEQFFGPGTRLTVL.

The chain uses TRBV28 and TRBJ1-1; D uncertain. The CDR3 has 15 amino acids. V dropped 7 bases and J dropped 3 bases, with 18 bases sitting between them. CDR1 and CDR2 from the germline V gene are MDHEN and SYDVKM. CDR3 in DNA: TGTGCCAGCATTCTAAGGGCGGAGGGCTACACTGAAGCTTTCTTT. It encodes CASILRAEGYTEAFF.

This chain links TRBV7-6 with TRBJ1-6; D is undetermined. This CDR3 is 12 amino acids long. Germline values: CDR1 SGHVS, CDR2 FNYEAQ. V was shortened by 1 base and J by 7 bases, with 2 bases between the two germline ends. DNA of the CDR3: TGTGCCAGCAGCTTAGTAAATTCACCCCTCCACTTT. Translation gives CASSLVNSPLHF.

This rearrangement joins TRBV5-1 to TRBJ2-3, with D tentatively TRBD2 (6 bases). The CDR3 covers 16 residues. Trimming took 4 bases from V and 2 from J, leaving 17 bases between them. The germline CDR1 and CDR2 sequences are SGHRS and YFSETQ. CDR3 residues: CASSLPGLRTTDTQYF. The CDR3 nucleotides are TGCGCCAGCAGCCTTCCGGGACTCCGCACCACAGATACGCAGTATTTT.

This chain connects TRBV5-5 to TRBJ2-1; D is possibly TRBD2 (6 bases). V gave up 0 bases and J gave up 4 bases, with 11 bases separating them. CDR3 length equals 15 residues. Germline V gives CDR1 SGHKS, CDR2 YYEKEE (reference sequence). The CDR3 bases are TGTGCCAGCAGCTTGGTTGGAGGGGCGTACAATGAGCAGTTCTTC. It yields the protein CASSLVGGAYNEQFF.

The rearrangement uses TRBV7-2 and TRBJ2-7; D possibly corresponds to TRBD1 (5 bases). This CDR3 region has 14 residues. Trimming pared 4 bases from V and 4 bases from J, leaving 14 bases between. Germline-derived CDR1 and CDR2 are SGHTA and FQGNSA. In nucleotides, the CDR3 is TGTGCCAGCAGCTCCCCGGACACTCCTTACGAGCAGTACTTC. This sequence encodes CASSSPDTPYEQYF.

The rearrangement uses TRBV18 and TRBJ2-6; 9 nucleotides line up with TRBD2. The length of the CDR3 is 17 residues. The germline V gene encodes CDR1 KGHSH and CDR2 LQKENI. V shed 3 bases and J 0 bases; nucleotides not matched to a gene: 3. For the CDR3, the DNA is TGTGCCAGCTCACCGGGACTAGCTCTCTCTGGGGCCAACGTCCTGACTTTC. Translating gives CASSPGLALSGANVLTF.

This clone turned up a few times. The chain has TRBV6-4 and TRBJ1-6; a weak D match, TRBD1 (5 bases). Trimming stripped 2 bases from V and 10 bases from J, with 12 bases between. Germline V gene lookup returns CDR1 MRHNA and CDR2 SNTAGT. This CDR3 region has 14 residues. CDR3 sequence reads: CASSDRGLGSPLHF. The DNA for the CDR3 is TGTGCCAGCAGTGACAGGGGCTTGGGGTCACCCCTCCACTTT.

For the CDR3, the DNA is TGTGCCAGCAGCTTAGTTCCGGAGTATCGGGACCAAGAGACCCAGTACTTC. This gives the protein CASSLVPEYRDQETQYF. The rearrangement uses TRBV7-6 and TRBJ2-5; D remains unclear. The CDR3 loop spans 17 amino acids. Germline V CDR1 and CDR2: SGHVS, FNYEAQ. V lost 1 base and J 0 bases, leaving 15 bases between the germline ends.

This clone was seen just once. The chain joins TRBV7-2 to TRBJ2-1; 10 bases match TRBD2. The CDR3 runs 18 residues. Looked up from germline, CDR1 is SGHTA and CDR2 is FQGNSA. V gave up 3 bases and J gave up 4 bases; unmatched junction bases: 12. The CDR3 nucleotides are TGTGCCAGCAGCTTGCGGCGGAGAGCGGGGGGGCGGTACAATGAGCAGTTCTTC. It encodes CASSLRRRAGGRYNEQFF.

This clone was counted once. This rearrangement joins TRBV19 to TRBJ1-1; weak D call: TRBD1 (5 bases). Germline V lookup: CDR1 LNHDA, CDR2 SQIVND (reference sequence). The CDR3 spans 13 residues. V lost 6 bases to trimming and J lost 7 bases, with 15 bases between them. The CDR3 DNA reads TGTGCCAGTAGAAACGGCGGGGGAAGTGAAGCTTTCTTT. Protein: CASRNGGGSEAFF.